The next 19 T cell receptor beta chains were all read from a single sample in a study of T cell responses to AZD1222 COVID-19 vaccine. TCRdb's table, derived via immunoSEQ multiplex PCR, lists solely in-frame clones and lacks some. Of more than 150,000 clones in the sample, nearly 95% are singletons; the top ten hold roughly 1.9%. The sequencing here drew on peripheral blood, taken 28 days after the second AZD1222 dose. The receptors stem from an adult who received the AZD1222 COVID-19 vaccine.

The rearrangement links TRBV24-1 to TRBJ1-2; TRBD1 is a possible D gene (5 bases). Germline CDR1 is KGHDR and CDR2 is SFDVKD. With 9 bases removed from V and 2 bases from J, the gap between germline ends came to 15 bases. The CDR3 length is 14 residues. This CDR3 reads CATAPGNGNYGYTF. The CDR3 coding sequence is TGTGCCACCGCACCAGGGAACGGCAACTATGGCTACACCTTC.

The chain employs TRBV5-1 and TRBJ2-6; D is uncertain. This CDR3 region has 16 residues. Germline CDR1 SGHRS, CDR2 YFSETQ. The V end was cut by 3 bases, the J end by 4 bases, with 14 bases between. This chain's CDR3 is CASSSGISPGANVLTF. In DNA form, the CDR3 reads TGCGCCAGCAGCTCCGGAATATCCCCGGGGGCCAACGTCCTGACTTTC.

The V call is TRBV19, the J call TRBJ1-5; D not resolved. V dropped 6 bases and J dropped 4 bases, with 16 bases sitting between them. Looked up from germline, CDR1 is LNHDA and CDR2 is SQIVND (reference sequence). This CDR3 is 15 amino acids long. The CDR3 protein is CASSPPWTVNQPQHF. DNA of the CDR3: TGTGCCAGTAGCCCCCCCTGGACGGTGAATCAGCCCCAGCATTTT.

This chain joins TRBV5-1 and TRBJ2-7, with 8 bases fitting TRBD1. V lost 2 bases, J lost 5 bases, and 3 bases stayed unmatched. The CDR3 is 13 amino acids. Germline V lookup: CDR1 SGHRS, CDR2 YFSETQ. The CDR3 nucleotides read TGCGCCAGCAGCTTTCAGACAGGGGACGAGCAGTACTTC. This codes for CASSFQTGDEQYF.

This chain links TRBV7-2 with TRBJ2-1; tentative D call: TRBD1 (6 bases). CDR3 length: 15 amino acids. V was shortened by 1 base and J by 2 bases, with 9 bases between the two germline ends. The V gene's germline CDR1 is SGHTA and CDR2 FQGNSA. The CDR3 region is CASSLGGDTYNEQFF. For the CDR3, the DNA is TGTGCCAGCAGCTTAGGAGGGGACACCTACAATGAGCAGTTCTTC.

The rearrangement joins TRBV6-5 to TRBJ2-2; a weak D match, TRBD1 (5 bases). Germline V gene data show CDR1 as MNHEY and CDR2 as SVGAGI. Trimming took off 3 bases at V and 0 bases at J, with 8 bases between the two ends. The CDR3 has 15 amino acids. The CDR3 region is CASSYQGTNTGELFF. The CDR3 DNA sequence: TGTGCCAGCAGTTATCAGGGAACGAACACCGGGGAGCTGTTTTTT.

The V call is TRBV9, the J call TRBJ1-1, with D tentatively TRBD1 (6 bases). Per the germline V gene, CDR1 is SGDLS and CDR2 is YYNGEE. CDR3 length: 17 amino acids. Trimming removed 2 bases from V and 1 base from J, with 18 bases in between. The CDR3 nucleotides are TGTGCCAGCAGCGTCAAAGGGTGGACAGACAAGAACACTGAAGCTTTCTTT. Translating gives CASSVKGWTDKNTEAFF.

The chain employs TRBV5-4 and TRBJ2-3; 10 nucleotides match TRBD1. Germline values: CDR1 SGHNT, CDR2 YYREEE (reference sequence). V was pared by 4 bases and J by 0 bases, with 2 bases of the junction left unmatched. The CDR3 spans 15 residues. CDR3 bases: TGTGCCAGCAGCGCGGGACAGGGGAGCACAGATACGCAGTATTTT. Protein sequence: CASSAGQGSTDTQYF.

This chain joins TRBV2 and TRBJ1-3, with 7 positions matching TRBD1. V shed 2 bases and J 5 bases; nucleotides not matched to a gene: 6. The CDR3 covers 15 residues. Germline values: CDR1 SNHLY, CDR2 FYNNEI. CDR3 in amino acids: CASSEQGGRRNTIYF. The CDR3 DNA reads TGTGCCAGCAGTGAACAGGGGGGAAGGCGAAACACCATATATTTT.

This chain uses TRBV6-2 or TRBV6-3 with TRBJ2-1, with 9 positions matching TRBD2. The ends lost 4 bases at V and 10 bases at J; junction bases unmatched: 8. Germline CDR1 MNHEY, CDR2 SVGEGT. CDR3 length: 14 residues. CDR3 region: CASSWASGIGEQFF. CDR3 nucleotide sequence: TGTGCCAGCAGTTGGGCTAGCGGGATAGGGGAGCAGTTCTTC.

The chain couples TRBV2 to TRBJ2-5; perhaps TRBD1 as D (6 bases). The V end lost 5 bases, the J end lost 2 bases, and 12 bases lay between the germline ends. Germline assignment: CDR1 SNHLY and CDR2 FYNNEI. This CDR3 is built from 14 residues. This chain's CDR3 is CASSFQQGQETQYF. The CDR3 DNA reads TGTGCCAGCAGTTTTCAACAGGGACAAGAGACCCAGTACTTC.

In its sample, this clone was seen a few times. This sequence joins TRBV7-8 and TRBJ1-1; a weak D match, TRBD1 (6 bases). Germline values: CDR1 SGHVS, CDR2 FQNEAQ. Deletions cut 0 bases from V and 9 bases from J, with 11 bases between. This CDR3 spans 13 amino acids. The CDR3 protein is CASSLASGDKAFF. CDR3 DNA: TGTGCCAGCAGCTTAGCATCGGGGGACAAAGCTTTCTTT.

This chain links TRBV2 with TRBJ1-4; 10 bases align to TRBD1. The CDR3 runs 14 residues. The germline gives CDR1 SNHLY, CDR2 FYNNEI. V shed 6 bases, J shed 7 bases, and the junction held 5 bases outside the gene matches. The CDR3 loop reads CASSPGQGSEKLFF. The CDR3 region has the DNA TGTGCCAGCAGCCCGGGACAGGGGTCTGAAAAACTGTTTTTT.

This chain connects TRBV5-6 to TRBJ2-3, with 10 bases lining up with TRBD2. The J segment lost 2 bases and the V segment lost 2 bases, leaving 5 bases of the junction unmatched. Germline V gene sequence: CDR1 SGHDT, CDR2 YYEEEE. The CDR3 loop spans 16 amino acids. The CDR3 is CASSLRLAGLTDTQYF. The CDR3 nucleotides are TGTGCCAGCAGCTTAAGACTAGCGGGCCTCACAGATACGCAGTATTTT.

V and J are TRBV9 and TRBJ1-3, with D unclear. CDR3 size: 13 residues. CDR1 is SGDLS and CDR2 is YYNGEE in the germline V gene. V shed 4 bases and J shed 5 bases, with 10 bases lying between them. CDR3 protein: CASSPLARNTIYF. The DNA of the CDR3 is TGTGCCAGCAGCCCCCTGGCGAGAAACACCATATATTTT.

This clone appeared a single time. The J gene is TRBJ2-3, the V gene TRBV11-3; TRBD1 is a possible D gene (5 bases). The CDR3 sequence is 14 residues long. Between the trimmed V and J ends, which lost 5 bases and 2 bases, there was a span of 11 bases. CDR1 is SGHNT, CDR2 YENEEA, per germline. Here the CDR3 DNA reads TGTGCCAGCAGCCCAGGGCCCTACACAGATACGCAGTATTTT. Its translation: CASSPGPYTDTQYF.

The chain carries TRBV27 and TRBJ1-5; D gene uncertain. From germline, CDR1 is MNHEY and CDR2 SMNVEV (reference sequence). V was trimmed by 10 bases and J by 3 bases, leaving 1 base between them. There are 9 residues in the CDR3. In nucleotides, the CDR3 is TGTGCCACCAATCAGCCCCAGCATTTT. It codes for CATNQPQHF.

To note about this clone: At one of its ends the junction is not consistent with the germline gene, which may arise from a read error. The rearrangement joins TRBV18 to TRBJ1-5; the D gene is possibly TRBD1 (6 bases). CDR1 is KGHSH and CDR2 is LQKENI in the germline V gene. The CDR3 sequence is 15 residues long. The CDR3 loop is CPSSHDRWGNQPQHF. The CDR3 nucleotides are TGTCCCAGCTCACACGACAGGTGGGGCAATCAGCCCCAGCATTTT. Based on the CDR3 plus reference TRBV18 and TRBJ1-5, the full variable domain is NAGVMQNPRHLVRRRGQEARLRCSPMKGHSHVYWYRQLPEEGLKFMVYLQKENIIDESGMPKERFSAEFPKEGPSILRIQQVVRGDSAAYFCPSSHDRWGNQPQHFGDGTRLSIL.

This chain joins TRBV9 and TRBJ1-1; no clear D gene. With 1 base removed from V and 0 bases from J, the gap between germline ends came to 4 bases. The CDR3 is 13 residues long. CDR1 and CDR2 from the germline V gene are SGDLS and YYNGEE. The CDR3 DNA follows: TGTGCCAGCAGCGTAACGGTGAACACTGAAGCTTTCTTT. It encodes CASSVTVNTEAFF.